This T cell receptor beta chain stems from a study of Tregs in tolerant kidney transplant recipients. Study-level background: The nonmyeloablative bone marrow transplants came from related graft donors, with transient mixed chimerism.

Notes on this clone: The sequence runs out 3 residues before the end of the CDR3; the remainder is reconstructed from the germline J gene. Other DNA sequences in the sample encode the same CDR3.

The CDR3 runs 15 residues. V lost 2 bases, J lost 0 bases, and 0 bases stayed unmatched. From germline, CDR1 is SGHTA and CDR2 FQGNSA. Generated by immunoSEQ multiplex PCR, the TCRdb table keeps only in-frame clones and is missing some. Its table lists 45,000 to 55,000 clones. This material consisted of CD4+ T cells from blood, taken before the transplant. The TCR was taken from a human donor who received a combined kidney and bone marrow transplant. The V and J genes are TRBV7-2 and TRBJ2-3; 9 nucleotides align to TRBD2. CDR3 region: CASSLTSGSTDTQYF. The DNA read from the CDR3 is TGTGCCAGCAGCTTAACTAGCGGGAGCACAGATACG.